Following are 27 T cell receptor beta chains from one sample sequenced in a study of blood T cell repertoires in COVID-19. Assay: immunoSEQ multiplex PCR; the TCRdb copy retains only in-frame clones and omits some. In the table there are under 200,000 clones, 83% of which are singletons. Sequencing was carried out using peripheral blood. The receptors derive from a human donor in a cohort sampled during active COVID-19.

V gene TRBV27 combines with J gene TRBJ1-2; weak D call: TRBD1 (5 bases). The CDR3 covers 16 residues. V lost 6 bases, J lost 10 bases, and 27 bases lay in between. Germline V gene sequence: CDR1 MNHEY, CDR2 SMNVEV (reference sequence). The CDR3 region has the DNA TGTGCCAGCAGACCTGGGGCAGGAGGGTTTAAGTGGGACTACACCTTC. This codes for CASRPGAGGFKWDYTF.

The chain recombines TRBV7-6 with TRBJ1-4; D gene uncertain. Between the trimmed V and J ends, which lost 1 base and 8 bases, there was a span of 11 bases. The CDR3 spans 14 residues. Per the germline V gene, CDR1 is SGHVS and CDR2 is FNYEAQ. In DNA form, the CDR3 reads TGTGCCAGCAGCTTAGAGGCAGCGGGGGAAAAACTGTTTTTT. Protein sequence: CASSLEAAGEKLFF.

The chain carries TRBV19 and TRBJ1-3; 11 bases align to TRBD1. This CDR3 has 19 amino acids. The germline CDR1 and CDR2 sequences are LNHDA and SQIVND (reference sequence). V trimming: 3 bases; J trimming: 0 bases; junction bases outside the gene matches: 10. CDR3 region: CASSISRGQGAISGNTIYF. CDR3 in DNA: TGTGCCAGTAGTATCAGTCGCGGACAGGGGGCCATCTCTGGAAACACCATATATTTT.

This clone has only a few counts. The CDR3, as DNA: TGTGCCAGCAGCGGTAGCGGGAGTACGGGGGAGCTGTTTTTT. This translates into CASSGSGSTGELFF. The J gene is TRBJ2-2, the V gene TRBV7-2, with 9 bases matching TRBD2. The CDR3 length is 14 residues. Germline lookup yields CDR1 SGHTA and CDR2 FQGNSA. After removal of 5 bases from V and 8 bases from J, the junction contained 6 bases not matched to a gene.

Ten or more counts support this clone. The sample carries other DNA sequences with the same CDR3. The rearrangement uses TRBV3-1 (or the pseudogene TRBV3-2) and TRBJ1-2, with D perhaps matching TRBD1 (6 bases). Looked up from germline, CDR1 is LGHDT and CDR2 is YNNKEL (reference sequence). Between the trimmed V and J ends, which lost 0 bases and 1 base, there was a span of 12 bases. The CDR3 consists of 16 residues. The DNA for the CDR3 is TGTGCCAGCAGCCAAGAGTCCTTACAGGGTAACTATGGCTACACCTTC. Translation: CASSQESLQGNYGYTF.

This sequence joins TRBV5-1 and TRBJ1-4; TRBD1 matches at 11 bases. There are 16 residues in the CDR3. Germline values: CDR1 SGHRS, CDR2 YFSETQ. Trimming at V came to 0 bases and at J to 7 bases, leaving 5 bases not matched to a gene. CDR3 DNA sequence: TGCGCCAGCAGCTTGGGTCCCGGGACAGGGGGTGAAAAACTGTTTTTT. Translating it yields CASSLGPGTGGEKLFF.

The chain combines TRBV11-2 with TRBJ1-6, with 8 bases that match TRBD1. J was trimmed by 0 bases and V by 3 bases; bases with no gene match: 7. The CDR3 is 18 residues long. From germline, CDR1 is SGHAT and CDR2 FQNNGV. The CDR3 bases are TGTGCCAGCAGCTTTCGGACAGGGAGAGGCTCCTATAATTCACCCCTCCACTTT. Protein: CASSFRTGRGSYNSPLHF.

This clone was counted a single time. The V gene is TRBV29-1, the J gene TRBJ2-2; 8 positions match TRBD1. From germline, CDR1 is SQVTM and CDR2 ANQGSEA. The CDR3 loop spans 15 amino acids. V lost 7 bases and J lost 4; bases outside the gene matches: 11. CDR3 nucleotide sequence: TGCAGCGCTAAATGGCAGGGGGCAGGCACCGGGGAGCTGTTTTTT. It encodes CSAKWQGAGTGELFF.

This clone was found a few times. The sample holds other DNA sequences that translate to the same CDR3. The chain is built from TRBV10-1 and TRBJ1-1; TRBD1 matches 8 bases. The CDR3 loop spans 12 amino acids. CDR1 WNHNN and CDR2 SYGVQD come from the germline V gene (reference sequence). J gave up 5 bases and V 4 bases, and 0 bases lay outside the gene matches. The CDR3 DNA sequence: TGCGCCAGCAGTGGACAGGGGACTGAAGCTTTCTTT. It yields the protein CASSGQGTEAFF.

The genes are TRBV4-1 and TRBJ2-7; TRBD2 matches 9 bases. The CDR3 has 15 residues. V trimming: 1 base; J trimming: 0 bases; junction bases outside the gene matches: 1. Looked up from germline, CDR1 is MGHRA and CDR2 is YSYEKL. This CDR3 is CASSQGAGGSYEQYF. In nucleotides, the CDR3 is TGCGCCAGCAGCCAAGGAGCGGGGGGCTCCTACGAGCAGTACTTC.

As DNA, the CDR3 is TGTGCCAGCAGTGAAGGAGCGGGTGGAACCTACGAGCAGTACTTC. It specifies CASSEGAGGTYEQYF. The chain uses TRBV2 and TRBJ2-7; D may be TRBD2 (6 bases). This CDR3 is built from 15 residues. Between the trimmed V and J ends, which lost 1 base and 2 bases, there was a span of 12 bases. The V gene's germline CDR1 is SNHLY and CDR2 FYNNEI.

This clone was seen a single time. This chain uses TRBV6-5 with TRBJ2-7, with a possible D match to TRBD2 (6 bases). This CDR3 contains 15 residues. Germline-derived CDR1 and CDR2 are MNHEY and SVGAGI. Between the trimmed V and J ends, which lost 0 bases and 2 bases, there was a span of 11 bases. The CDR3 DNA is TGTGCCAGCAGTTACTCTTCGGGGGAGACCTACGAGCAGTACTTC. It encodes CASSYSSGETYEQYF.

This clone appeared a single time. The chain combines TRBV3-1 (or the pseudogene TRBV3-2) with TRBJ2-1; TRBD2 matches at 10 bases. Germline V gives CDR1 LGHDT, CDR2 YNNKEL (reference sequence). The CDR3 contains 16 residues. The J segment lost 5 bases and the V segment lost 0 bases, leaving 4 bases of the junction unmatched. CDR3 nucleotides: TGTGCCAGCAGCCAAGATCGGACTAGCGGTAACAATGAGCAGTTCTTC. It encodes CASSQDRTSGNNEQFF.

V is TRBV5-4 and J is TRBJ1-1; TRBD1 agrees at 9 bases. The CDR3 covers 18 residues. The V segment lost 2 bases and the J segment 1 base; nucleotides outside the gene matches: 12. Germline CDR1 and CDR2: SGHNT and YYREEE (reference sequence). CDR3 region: CASSLGYRGRLGNTEAFF. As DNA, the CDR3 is TGTGCCAGCAGCTTAGGGTACAGGGGGCGATTGGGGAACACTGAAGCTTTCTTT. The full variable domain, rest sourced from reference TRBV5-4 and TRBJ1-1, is ETGVTQSPTHLIKTRGQQVTLRCSSQSGHNTVSWYQQALGQGPQFIFQYYREEENGRGNFPPRFSGLQFPNYSSELNVNALELDDSALYLCASSLGYRGRLGNTEAFFGQGTRLTVV.

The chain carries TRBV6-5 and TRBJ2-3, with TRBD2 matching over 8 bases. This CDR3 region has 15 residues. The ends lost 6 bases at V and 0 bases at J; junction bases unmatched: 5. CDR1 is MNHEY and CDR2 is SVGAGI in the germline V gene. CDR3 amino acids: CASSRSGGSTDTQYF. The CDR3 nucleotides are TGTGCCAGCAGCAGAAGCGGGGGTAGCACAGATACGCAGTATTTT.

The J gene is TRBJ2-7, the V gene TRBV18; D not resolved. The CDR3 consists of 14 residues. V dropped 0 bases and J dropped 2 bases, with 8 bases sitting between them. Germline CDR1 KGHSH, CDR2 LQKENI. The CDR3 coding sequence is TGTGCCAGCTCACCACCTAGTCGCACCTACGAGCAGTACTTC. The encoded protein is CASSPPSRTYEQYF.

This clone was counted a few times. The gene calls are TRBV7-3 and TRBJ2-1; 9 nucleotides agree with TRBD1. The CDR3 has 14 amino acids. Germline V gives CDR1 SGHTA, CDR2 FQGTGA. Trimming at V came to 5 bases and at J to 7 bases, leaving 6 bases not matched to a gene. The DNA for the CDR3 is TGTGCCAGCAGCCCGGACAGGGGTCTGAATGAGCAGTTCTTC. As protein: CASSPDRGLNEQFF.

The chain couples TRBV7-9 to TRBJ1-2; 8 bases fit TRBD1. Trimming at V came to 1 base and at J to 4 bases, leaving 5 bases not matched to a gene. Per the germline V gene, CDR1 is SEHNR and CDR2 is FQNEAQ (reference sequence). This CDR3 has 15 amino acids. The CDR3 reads CASSLGTGMGYGYTF. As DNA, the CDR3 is TGTGCCAGCAGCTTAGGGACAGGGATGGGCTATGGCTACACCTTC.

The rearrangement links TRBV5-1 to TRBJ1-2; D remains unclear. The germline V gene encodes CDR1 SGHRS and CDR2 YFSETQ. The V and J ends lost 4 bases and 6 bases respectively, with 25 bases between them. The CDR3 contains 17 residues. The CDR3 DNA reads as TGCGCCAGCAGCCCCGGCGAGAGGACTCAATTAAGGGATGGCTACACCTTC. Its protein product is CASSPGERTQLRDGYTF.

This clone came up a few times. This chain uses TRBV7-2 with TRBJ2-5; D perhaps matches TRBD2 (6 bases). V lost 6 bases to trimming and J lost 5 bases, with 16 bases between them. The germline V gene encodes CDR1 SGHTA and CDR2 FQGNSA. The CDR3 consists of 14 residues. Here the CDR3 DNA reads TGTGCCAGCAGACCACAAAGAAGCGGGGAGACCCAGTACTTC. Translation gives CASRPQRSGETQYF.

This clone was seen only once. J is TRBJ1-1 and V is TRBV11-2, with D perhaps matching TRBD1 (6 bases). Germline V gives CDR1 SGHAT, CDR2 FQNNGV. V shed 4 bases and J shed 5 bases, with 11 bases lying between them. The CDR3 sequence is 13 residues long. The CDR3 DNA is TGTGCCAGCAGCTACTACAGGGAGACTGAAGCTTTCTTT. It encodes CASSYYRETEAFF.

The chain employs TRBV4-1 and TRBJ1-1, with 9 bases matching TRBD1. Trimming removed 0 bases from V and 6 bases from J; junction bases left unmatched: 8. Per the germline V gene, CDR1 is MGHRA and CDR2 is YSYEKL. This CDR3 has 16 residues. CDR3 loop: CASSQETGGVGPEAFF. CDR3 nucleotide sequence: TGCGCCAGCAGCCAAGAAACAGGGGGCGTCGGCCCTGAAGCTTTCTTT.

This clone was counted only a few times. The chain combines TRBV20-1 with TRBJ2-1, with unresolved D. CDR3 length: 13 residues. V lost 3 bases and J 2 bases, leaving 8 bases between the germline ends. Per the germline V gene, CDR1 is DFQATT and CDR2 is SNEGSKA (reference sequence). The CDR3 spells CSASVSAYNEQFF. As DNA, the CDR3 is TGCAGTGCTAGTGTGAGCGCCTACAATGAGCAGTTCTTC.

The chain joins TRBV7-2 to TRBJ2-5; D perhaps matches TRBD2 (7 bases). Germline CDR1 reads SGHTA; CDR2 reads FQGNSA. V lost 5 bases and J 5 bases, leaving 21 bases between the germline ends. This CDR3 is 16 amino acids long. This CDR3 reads CASSPRGGASAETQYF. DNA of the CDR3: TGTGCCAGCAGCCCTAGGGGGGGGGCCAGTGCTGAGACCCAGTACTTC.

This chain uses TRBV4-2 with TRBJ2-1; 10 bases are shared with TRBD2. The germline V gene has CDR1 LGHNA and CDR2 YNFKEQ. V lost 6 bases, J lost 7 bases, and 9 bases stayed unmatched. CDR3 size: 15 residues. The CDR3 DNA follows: TGTGCCAGCAGACTGAGCGGGGGGGCCGGGAATGAGCAGTTCTTC. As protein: CASRLSGGAGNEQFF.

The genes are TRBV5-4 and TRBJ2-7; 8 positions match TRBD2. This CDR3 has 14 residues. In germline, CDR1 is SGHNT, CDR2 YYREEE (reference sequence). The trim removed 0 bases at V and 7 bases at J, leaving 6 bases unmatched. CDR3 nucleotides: TGTGCCAGCAGCTTGGCAGCGGGGGTGGGAGAGCAGTACTTC. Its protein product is CASSLAAGVGEQYF.

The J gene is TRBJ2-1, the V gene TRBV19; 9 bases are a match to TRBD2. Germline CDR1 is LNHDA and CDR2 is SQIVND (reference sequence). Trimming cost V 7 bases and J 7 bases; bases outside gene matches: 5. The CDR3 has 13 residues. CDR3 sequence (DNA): TGTGCCAGTACCCTAGCGGGAACAAATGAGCAGTTCTTC. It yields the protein CASTLAGTNEQFF.